This T cell receptor beta chain was sequenced in a study of beta chain features in type 1 diabetes. Broader study findings: At VDJ recombination sites, type 1 diabetes patients had fewer insertions and more deleted nucleotides.

This clone occurred a few times. The antigen is not known. Of the isolated RNA, all was reverse transcribed, and so the sequenced material was expressed TCRB transcripts. Clones were sequenced by immunoSEQ multiplex PCR, and TCRdb holds only the in-frame ones, with some missing. The data hold roughly 290,000 clones, with 7% to 9% observed a single time. Germline CDR1 SNHLY, CDR2 FYNNEI. Trimming stripped 2 bases from V and 3 bases from J, with 10 bases between. The CDR3 spans 14 residues. Donors underwent one heparinised blood draw, about 110 mL on average. V usage is TRBV2 and J usage is TRBJ2-5; D is unresolved. The sequence was obtained from a woman under 30 in good health. The sample comprised central memory CD4+ T cells from blood. CDR3 in amino acids: CASSERVSKETQYF. As DNA, the CDR3 is TGTGCCAGCAGTGAACGTGTCAGCAAAGAGACCCAGTACTTC.